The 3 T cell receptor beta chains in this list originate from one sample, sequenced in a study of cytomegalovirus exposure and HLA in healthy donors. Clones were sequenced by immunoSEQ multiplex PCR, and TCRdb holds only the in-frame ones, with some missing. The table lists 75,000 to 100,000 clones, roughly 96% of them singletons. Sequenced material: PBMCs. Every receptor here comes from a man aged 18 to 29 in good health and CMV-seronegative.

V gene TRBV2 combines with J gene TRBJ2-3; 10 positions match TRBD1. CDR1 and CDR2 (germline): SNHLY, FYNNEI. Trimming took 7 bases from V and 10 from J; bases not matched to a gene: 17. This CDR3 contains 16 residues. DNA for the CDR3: TGTGCCAGCACCACCCTAGGTGGGACAGGGGCGTCTCCGCAGTATTTT. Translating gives CASTTLGGTGASPQYF.

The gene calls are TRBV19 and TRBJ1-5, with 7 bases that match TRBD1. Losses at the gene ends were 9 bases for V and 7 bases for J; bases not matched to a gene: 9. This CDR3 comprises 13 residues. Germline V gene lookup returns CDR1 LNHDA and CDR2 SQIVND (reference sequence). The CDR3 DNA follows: TGTGCCAGCCTGAGGGGGCCGGGGCAGCCCCAGCATTTT. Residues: CASLRGPGQPQHF.

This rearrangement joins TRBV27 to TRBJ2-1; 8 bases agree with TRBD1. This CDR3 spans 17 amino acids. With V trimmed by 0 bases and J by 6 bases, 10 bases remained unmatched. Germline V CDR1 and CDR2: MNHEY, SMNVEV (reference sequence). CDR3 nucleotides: TGTGCCAGCAGTTTATCGAGGGGGACAGGCACCTTCAATGAGCAGTTCTTC. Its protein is CASSLSRGTGTFNEQFF.